This T cell receptor beta chain was retrieved from a study of immune evolution from preneoplasia to lung adenocarcinoma (dated by TCRdb to about 2021). Describing the broader study: HLA loss of heterozygosity was found in under 8.5% of AIS, around 14% of MIA and under 40% of ADC lesions, and in no AAH lesions. Immune contexture across lung adenocarcinoma precursors and invasive adenocarcinoma was profiled using immune gene expression, TCR sequencing and multiplex immunofluorescence. Resected precursor lesions (AAH, AIS, MIA) and invasive adenocarcinomas were compared against paired morphologically normal lung tissue. Sample size was determined by specimen availability and not by a prior power calculation. The immune data were integrated with whole exome sequencing and methylation data obtained from the same cohort of nodules. The overall cohort comprised 53 patients with pulmonary nodules who underwent surgical resection. TCR sequencing data were obtained from around 56 patients. According to the study, 80 to 130 samples were used for TCR sequencing. Class I HLA alleles were inferred from exome data with POLYSOLVER, and allele-specific HLA loss was detected with LOHHLA. General findings and caveats noted by the study authors: The highest clonality was observed in normal lung, whereas higher T cell density and diversity but lower clonality appeared to be present in later-stage lesions. The highest T cell clonality was observed in KRAS-mutant nodules compared with EGFR-mutant or double wild-type lesions. The highest top T cell clone frequencies were observed in normal lung, and a progressive decrease in top T cell clone frequencies appeared to occur from AAH through AIS, MIA and invasive adenocarcinoma. The findings reflected association rather than direct causation, and larger cohorts with long-term follow-up and longitudinal biopsies were considered necessary. Because every patient came from Japan and China, how well the results apply to Western populations was uncertain.

On this clone itself: The antigen it binds to is not known. Qualities for individual bases were not recorded, and no much larger clone is one base off.

Inclusive of the bounding cysteine and phenylalanine, the CDR3 is 15 residues long. The retained sequence is limited to the CDR3, 45 bases, with the frame set at the first base. Trimming accounts for 1 base at V and 2 bases at J, while the number of junction bases matched to no gene is 1. The germline V gene encodes CDR1 LNHDA and CDR2 SQIVND (reference sequence). Between about 2014 and 2018, the patients underwent resection in either Japan or China. Two lung cancer pathologists independently confirmed the histologic diagnosis of each case on H&E slides. To enrich premalignant or tumor cells for nucleic acid extraction, macro-dissection was performed after pathologic assessment. The AllPrep DNA/RNA FFPE Kit was used to isolate DNA from FFPE tissue. The immunoSEQ hsTCRbeta Kit was used to sequence TCR beta CDR3 regions from DNA. Per the source publication's procedure: The ImmunoSEQ Analyzer was used to analyse the TCR sequencing data. T cell clonality was calculated on productive rearrangements as 1 minus Pielou's evenness. To measure T cell diversity, the inverse Simpson index was applied to productive templates. T cell density was defined as TCR beta template counts normalized to usable DNA, with usable DNA estimated by amplifying and sequencing housekeeping genes. Two-sided Kruskal-Wallis tests were used to compare TCR metrics across histologic stages. TCRdb stores this immuneACCESS table with in-frame sequences only. Part of the clones is absent; in the studies checked, under half of the shortfall reflects unresolved V genes, and no reason is known for the rest. The V and J calls and the clone size are those of that table, but D and trimming were determined from the DNA. Present in this sample are tens of thousands of clones, roughly four fifths of which were seen just once. The top ten hold around 4.5% of the sample.

Material: FFPE invasive lung adenocarcinoma tissue. The cell subset or site tag for this specimen amounts to: frankly invasive lung adenocarcinoma (ADC). This TCR was recovered from a person aged 55-75 years with lung adenocarcinoma. Recombination linked TRBV19 to TRBJ1-5; a stretch of 8 junction bases matches TRBD1. The CDR3 protein: CASSIAGGRNQPQHF. The DNA sequence is TGTGCCAGTAGTATAGCAGGGGGCCGCAATCAGCCCCAGCATTTT.